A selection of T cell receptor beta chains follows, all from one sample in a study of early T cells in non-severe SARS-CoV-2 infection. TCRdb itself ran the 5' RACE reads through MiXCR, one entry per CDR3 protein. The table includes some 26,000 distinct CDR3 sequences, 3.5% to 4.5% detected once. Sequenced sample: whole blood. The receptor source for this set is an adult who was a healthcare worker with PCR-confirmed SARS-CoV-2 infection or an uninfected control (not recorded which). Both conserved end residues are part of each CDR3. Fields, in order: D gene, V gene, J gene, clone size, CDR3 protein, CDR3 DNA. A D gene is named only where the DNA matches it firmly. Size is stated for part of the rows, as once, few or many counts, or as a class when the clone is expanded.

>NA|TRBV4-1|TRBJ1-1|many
CASRGHLRNTEAFF
TGCGCCAGCAGAGGTCATTTGAGAAACACTGAAGCTTTCTTT
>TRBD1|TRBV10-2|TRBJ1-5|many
CASQPRQGGVEPQHF
TGCGCCAGCCAGCCGAGACAGGGAGGAGTAGAGCCCCAGCATTTT
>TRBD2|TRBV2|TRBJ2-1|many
CASMNMASGNNEQFF
TGTGCCAGCATGAATATGGCTAGCGGAAACAATGAGCAGTTCTTC
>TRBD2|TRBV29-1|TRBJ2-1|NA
CSSVTSGGDNEQFF
TGCAGCTCAGTGACTAGCGGGGGCGACAATGAGCAGTTCTTC
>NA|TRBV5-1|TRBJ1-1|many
CASSLNGFTEAFF
TGCGCCAGCAGCTTGAATGGGTTTACTGAAGCTTTCTTT
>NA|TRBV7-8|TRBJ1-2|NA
CASRRNREDYGYTF
TGTGCCAGCAGACGAAACAGGGAGGACTATGGCTACACCTTC
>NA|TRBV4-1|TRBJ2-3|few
CASSQEPPLWGTDTQYF
TGCGCCAGCAGCCAAGAACCCCCCCTTTGGGGGACAGATACGCAGTATTTT
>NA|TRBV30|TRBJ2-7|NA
CAWGHLSYEQYF
TGTGCCTGGGGACACCTCTCCTACGAGCAGTACTTC
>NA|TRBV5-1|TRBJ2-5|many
CASSWSGGETQYF
TGCGCCAGCAGCTGGAGTGGGGGGGAGACCCAGTACTTC
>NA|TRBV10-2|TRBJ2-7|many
CASSESGETYEQYF
TGCGCCAGCAGTGAATCCGGGGAAACCTACGAGCAGTACTTC
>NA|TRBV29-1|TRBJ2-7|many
CSVLRDFSYEQYF
TGCAGCGTACTCCGGGACTTTTCCTACGAGCAGTACTTC
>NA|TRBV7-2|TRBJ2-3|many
CASSLVPASQGDTQYF
TGTGCCAGCAGCTTAGTCCCAGCCTCACAAGGGGATACGCAGTATTTT
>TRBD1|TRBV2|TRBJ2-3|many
CASSPGTGGLDTQYF
TGTGCCAGCAGTCCCGGGACAGGGGGCTTAGATACGCAGTATTTT
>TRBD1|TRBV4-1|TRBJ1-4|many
CASNQRGQGDGKLFF
TGCGCCAGCAATCAGAGGGGACAGGGGGATGGAAAACTGTTTTTT
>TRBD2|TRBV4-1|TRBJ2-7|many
CASSHPRSVGGPGYEQYF
TGCGCCAGCAGCCACCCTAGATCCGTGGGAGGGCCAGGGTACGAGCAGTACTTC
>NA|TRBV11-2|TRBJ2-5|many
CASSSPRGGVKSYF
TGTGCCAGCAGCTCACCGCGGGGCGGGGTGAAATCGTACTTC
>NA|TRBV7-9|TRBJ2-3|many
CASSLGRSAQGSDTQYF
TGTGCCAGCAGCTTGGGTAGGAGCGCCCAAGGGAGCGATACGCAGTATTTT